This TCR beta chain was retrieved from a study of Tregs in tolerant kidney transplant recipients (dated by TCRdb to between 2019 and 2020). Background on the whole study: The study used TCRbeta sequencing to identify donor-specific regulatory T cells before combined kidney and bone marrow transplantation, then tracked those cells after transplant.

CDR3 length: 15 amino acids, cysteine to phenylalanine. The DNA shown is the part of the CDR3 that was read: 36 bases, in frame from base 1. The trim is 0 bases for V and 2 bases for J, with a gap of 9 bases between the germline ends. As encoded in the germline V gene, CDR1 is ENHRY while CDR2 is SYGVKD. Genomic DNA was extracted from sorted cells with the QIAGEN DNeasy Blood and Tissue Kit for TCRbeta CDR3 sequencing. Through immunoSEQ, high-throughput TCRbeta CDR3 sequencing was done commercially, including PCR amplification with internal controls and bias correction. In the source study's methods: Unique productive TCRbeta sequences were defined by CDR3 nucleotide sequence where primers matched, and otherwise by CDR3 amino acid sequence together with Vbeta and Jbeta genes. As a correction for sorting error, sequences shared between sorted populations at a frequency ratio of 2:1 or less were discarded, and the remaining shared sequences were assigned to the higher population. Donor-reactive sequences were defined as at least 5-fold expanded in CFSE-low cells versus unstimulated cells, with frequency of at least 0.01% in CFSE-low cells. Jensen-Shannon divergence calculated on the top 100 TCRbeta sequences ranked by frequency was used to measure repertoire divergence. For samples with multiple sequencing runs, sorting error was corrected separately for each run before the runs were pooled. TCRdb mirrors the immuneACCESS table, restricted to in-frame sequences. Some clones are absent from its copies; in checked studies, under half trace to an unresolved V gene, and the reason for the others is unknown. D and trimming were read from the DNA, whereas the V and J calls and clone size are those reported in that table. The record for this sample contains about 23,000 clones. The ten largest clones add up to approximately 3.7% of the sample.

Study-wide findings and limitations: The study was limited by small patient numbers, and the findings need validation in larger populations and under other immunosuppression protocols. Donor-specific Treg expansion exceeded global Treg expansion in tolerant patients, suggesting antigen-driven rather than nonspecific expansion. Because the PCR primers were changed over time for some patients, nucleotide-level comparison could not be performed across the samples from those patients. Although technical replication error seemed to be minimal, the question of biological reproducibility was not addressed directly. Expanding Tregs with activated donor B cells appeared to identify the most biologically relevant and donor-specific TCRbeta repertoire.

Regarding this clone: It lacks a known antigen. The sequence runs out 3 residues before the end of the CDR3; the remainder is reconstructed from the germline J gene.

The time point label here, explained by the study, means: 6 months after combined kidney and bone marrow transplant. The transplants used related donors along with nonmyeloablative bone marrow transplantation, and in the human trials mixed chimerism was transient. Thawed PBMCs were FACS-sorted into unstimulated Tregs (CD4+CD25+CD127-), CD4+ non-Tregs (CD4+CD25-), CD4 cells and CD8 cells. The patients were a few recipients of combined kidney and bone marrow transplants from the ITN036ST trial, and samples were available only from these trial subjects. Healthy control blood was processed to PBMCs with a Ficoll density gradient and then cryopreserved, whereas patient PBMCs were collected both before and after transplant.

The specimen comprised CD4+ T cells from blood (PBMCs), sampled 6 months after the transplant. The rearranged chain carries TRBV10-3 and TRBJ2-3, with TRBD2 perhaps the D gene, on 6 matching bases. The sequence was collected from a human patient who received a combined kidney and bone marrow transplant. After a transplant, some T cells may have been passed on by the graft donor. Incomplete CDR3 DNA: TGTGCCATCAGTGAGTCGGGGACTTTCACAGATACG. Translation gives CAISESGTFTDT. The entire CDR3 is CAISESGTFTDTQYF.